Listed here are 7 T cell receptor beta chains from one sample, sequenced in a study of shared clonotypes between healthy human individuals. Using immunoSEQ multiplex PCR, the repertoire was profiled, and TCRdb retains in-frame clones only, with some absent. The sample holds 2 million to 2.5 million clones, approximately 95% seen once. It was CD45RO-negative cells, positively selected for CCR7, that made up naive CD8 cells, with terminally differentiated effector memory CD45RA+ cells excluded. The sample taken for sequencing was naive CD8+ T cells sorted from blood. Receptor source: a man younger than 30 in good health.

V usage is TRBV7-8 and J usage is TRBJ1-4, with D possibly TRBD1 on 5 matching bases. Trimming pared 4 bases from V and 4 bases from J, leaving 16 bases between. Looked up from germline, CDR1 is SGHVS and CDR2 is FQNEAQ. CDR3 length equals 16 residues. The CDR3 bases are TGTGCCAGCAGCTCGACCCGGGACGGCCGTAATGAAAAACTGTTTTTT. This gives the protein CASSSTRDGRNEKLFF.

The V gene is TRBV30, the J gene TRBJ2-3, with 9 bases that match TRBD2. The length of the CDR3 is 16 residues. Germline V gene data show CDR1 as GTSNPN and CDR2 as SVGIG (reference sequence). After removal of 1 base from V and 2 bases from J, the junction contained 7 bases not matched to a gene. Here the CDR3 DNA reads TGTGCCTGGAGTGAGTGGTTAGCGGGAGTCACAGATACGCAGTATTTT. It encodes CAWSEWLAGVTDTQYF.

The chain joins TRBV6-5 to TRBJ2-7; possibly TRBD2 for D (5 bases). The ends were cut back, 5 bases at V and 0 bases at J, with 8 bases in the middle. From germline, CDR1 is MNHEY and CDR2 SVGAGI. The CDR3 is made up of 13 amino acids. The CDR3 protein is CASSERNSYEQYF. The CDR3 region has the DNA TGTGCCAGCAGTGAGCGGAACTCCTACGAGCAGTACTTC.

The chain joins TRBV5-4 to TRBJ2-7, with D possibly called TRBD1 or TRBD2 (5 bases each). The CDR3 totals 17 residues. From germline, CDR1 is SGHNT and CDR2 YYREEE (reference sequence). V lost 2 bases to trimming and J lost 3 bases, with 21 bases between them. This chain's CDR3 is CASSFYVGPLGVYEQYF. The CDR3 nucleotides read TGTGCCAGCAGCTTCTACGTGGGACCCCTAGGCGTCTACGAGCAGTACTTC.

The chain links TRBV7-9 to TRBJ2-3; no firm D call. The CDR3 runs to 14 residues. The germline CDR1 and CDR2 sequences are SEHNR and FQNEAQ (reference sequence). Trimming stripped 7 bases from V and 4 bases from J, with 15 bases between. CDR3 sequence (DNA): TGTGCCAGCATGCGCCCTAGTTTTTCAGATACGCAGTATTTT. Its protein product is CASMRPSFSDTQYF.

CDR3 loop: CASSSRTGHNEQFF. CDR3 nucleotide sequence: TGTGCCAGCAGCTCACGGACAGGGCACAATGAGCAGTTCTTC. The rearrangement joins TRBV11-3 to TRBJ2-1; 8 nucleotides match TRBD1. Germline V gene data show CDR1 as SGHNT and CDR2 as YENEEA. Unmatched junction bases numbered 4, after V lost 4 bases and J lost 5 bases. This CDR3 region has 14 residues.

V and J are TRBV27 and TRBJ2-7, with 7 bases matching TRBD1. From germline, CDR1 is MNHEY and CDR2 SMNVEV (reference sequence). This CDR3 is 15 amino acids long. V trimming: 2 bases; J trimming: 11 bases; junction bases outside the gene matches: 15. CDR3 loop: CASSLSWETGKVEYF. Here the CDR3 DNA reads TGTGCCAGCAGTTTAAGTTGGGAGACAGGGAAGGTGGAGTACTTC.